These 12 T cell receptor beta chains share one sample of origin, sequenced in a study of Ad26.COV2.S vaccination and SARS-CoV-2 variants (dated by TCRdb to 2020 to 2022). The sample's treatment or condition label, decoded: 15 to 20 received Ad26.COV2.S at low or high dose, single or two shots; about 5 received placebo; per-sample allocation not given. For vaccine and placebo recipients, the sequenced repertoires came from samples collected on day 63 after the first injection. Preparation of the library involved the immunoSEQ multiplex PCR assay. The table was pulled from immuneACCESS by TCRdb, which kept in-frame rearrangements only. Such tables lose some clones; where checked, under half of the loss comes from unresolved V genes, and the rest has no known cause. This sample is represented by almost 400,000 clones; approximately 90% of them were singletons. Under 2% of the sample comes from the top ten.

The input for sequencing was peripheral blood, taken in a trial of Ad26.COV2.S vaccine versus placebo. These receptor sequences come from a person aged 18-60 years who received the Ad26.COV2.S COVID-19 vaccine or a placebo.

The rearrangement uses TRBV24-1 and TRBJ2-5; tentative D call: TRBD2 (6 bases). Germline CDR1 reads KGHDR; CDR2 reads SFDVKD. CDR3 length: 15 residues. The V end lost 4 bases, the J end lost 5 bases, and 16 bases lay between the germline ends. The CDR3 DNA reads TGTGCCACCAGTGAAGTTAAGGCGGGGAGTGAGACCCAGTACTTC. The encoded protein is CATSEVKAGSETQYF.

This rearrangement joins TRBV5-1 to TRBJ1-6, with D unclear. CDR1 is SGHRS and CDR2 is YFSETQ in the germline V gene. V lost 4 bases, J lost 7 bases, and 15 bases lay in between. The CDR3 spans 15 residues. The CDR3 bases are TGCGCCAGCAGCCTCTACGGACCGGGGAATTCACCCCTCCACTTT. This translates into CASSLYGPGNSPLHF.

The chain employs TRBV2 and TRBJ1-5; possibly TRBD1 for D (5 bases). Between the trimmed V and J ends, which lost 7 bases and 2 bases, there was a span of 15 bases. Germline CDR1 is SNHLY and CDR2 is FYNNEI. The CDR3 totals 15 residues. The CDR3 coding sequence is TGTGCCAGCAACCCAACGGAAGGGGGCAATCAGCCCCAGCATTTT. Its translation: CASNPTEGGNQPQHF.

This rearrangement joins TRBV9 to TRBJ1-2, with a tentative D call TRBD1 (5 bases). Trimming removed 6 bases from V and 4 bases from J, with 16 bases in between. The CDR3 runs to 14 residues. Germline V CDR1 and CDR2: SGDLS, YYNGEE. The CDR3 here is CASTGTQEGYGYTF. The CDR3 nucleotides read TGTGCCAGCACCGGGACCCAGGAGGGCTATGGCTACACCTTC.

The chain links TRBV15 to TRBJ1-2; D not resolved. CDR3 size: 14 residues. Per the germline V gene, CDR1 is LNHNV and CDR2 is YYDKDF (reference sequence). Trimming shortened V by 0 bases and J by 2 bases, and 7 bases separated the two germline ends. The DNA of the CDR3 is TGTGCCACCAGCAGAGATCGAGGGAACTATGGCTACACCTTC. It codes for CATSRDRGNYGYTF. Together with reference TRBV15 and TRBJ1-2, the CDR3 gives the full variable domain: DAMVIQNPRYQVTQFGKPVTLSCSQTLNHNVMYWYQQKSSQAPKLLFHYYDKDFNNEADTPDNFQSRRPNTSFCFLDIRSPGLGDTAMYLCATSRDRGNYGYTFGSGTRLTVV.

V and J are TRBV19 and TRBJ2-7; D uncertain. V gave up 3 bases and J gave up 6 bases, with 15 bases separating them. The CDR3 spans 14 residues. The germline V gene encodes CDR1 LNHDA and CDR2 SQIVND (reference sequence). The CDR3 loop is CASSISGSSREQYF. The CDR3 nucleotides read TGTGCCAGTAGTATTTCGGGTAGCTCTCGCGAGCAGTACTTC.

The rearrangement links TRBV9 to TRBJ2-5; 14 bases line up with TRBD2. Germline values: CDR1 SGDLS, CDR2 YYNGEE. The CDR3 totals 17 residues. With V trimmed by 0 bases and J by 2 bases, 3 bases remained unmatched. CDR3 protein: CASSVARLAGGQETQYF. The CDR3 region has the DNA TGTGCCAGCAGCGTAGCGAGACTAGCGGGAGGGCAAGAGACCCAGTACTTC.

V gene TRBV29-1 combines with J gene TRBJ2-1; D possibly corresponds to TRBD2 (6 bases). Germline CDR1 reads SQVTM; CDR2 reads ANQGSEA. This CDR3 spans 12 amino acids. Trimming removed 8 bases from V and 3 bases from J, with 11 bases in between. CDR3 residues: CSSRRDYNEQFF. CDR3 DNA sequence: TGCAGCTCTAGGAGGGACTACAATGAGCAGTTCTTC.

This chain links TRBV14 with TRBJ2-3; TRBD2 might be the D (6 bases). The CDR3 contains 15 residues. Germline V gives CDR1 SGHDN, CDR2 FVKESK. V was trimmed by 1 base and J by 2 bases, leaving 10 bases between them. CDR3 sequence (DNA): TGTGCCAGCAGCCAAGTGCGGGGTCACACAGATACGCAGTATTTT. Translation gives CASSQVRGHTDTQYF.

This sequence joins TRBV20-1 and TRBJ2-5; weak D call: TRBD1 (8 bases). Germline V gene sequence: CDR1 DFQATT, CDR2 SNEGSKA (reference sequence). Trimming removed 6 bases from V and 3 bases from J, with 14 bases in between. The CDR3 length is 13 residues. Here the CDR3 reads CSASTGGEETQYF. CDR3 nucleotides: TGCAGTGCGAGTACAGGGGGGGAAGAGACCCAGTACTTC.

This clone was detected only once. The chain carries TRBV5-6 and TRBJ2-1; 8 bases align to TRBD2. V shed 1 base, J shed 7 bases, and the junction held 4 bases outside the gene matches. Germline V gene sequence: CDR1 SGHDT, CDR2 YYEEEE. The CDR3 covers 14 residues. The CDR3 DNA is TGTGCCAGCAGCTTGCTTGCGGGAGGTAATGAGCAGTTCTTC. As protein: CASSLLAGGNEQFF.

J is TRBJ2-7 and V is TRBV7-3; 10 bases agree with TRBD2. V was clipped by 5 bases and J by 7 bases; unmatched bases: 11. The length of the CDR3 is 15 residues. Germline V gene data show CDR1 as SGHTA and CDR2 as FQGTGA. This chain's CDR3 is CASSRDSGRPREQYF. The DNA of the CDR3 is TGTGCCAGCAGCCGTGATAGCGGGAGGCCCCGGGAGCAGTACTTC.